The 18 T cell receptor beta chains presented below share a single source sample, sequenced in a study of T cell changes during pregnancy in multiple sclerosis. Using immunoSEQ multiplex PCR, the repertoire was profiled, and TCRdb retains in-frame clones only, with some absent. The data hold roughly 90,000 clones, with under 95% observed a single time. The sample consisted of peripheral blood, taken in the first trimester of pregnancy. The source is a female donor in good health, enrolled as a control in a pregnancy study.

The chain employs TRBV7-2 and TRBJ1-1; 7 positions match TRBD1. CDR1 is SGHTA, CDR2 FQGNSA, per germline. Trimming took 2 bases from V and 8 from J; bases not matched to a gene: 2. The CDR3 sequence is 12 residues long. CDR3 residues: CASSLIRGEAFF. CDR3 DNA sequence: TGTGCCAGCAGCTTAATCAGGGGGGAAGCTTTCTTT. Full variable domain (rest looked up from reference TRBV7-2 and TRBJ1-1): GAGVSQSPSNKVTEKGKDVELRCDPISGHTALYWYRQSLGQGLEFLIYFQGNSAPDKSGLPSDRFSAERTGGSVSTLTIQRTQQEDSAVYLCASSLIRGEAFFGQGTRLTVV.

The CDR3 is CASSLGTGTPNEKLFF. The CDR3 DNA reads as TGTGCCAGCAGCTTAGGGACCGGGACACCAAATGAAAAACTGTTTTTT. The chain employs TRBV7-9 and TRBJ1-4, with D perhaps TRBD1 (6 bases). The CDR3 extends over 16 amino acids. V was pared by 1 base and J by 5 bases, with 14 bases between. Germline V lookup: CDR1 SEHNR, CDR2 FQNEAQ (reference sequence).

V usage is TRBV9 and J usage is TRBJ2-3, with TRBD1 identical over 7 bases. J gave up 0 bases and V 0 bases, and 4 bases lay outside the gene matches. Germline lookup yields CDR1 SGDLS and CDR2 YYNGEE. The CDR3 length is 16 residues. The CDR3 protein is CASSVAPGGSTDTQYF. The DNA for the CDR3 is TGTGCCAGCAGCGTAGCCCCAGGGGGAAGCACAGATACGCAGTATTTT.

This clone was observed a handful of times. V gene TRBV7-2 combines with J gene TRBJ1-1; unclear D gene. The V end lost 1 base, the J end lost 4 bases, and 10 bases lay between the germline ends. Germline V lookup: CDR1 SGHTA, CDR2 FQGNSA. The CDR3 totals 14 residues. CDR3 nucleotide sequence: TGTGCCAGCAGCTTAGTTGGGAGTCGCACTGAAGCTTTCTTT. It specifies CASSLVGSRTEAFF. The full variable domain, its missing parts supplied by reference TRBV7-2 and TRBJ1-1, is GAGVSQSPSNKVTEKGKDVELRCDPISGHTALYWYRQSLGQGLEFLIYFQGNSAPDKSGLPSDRFSAERTGGSVSTLTIQRTQQEDSAVYLCASSLVGSRTEAFFGQGTRLTVV.

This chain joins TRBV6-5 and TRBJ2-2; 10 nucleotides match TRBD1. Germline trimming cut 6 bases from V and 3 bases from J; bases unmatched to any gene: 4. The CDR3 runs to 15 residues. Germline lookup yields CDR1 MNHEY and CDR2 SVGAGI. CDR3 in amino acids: CASSTGTGDTGELFF. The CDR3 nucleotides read TGTGCCAGCAGCACCGGGACAGGGGACACCGGGGAGCTGTTTTTT.

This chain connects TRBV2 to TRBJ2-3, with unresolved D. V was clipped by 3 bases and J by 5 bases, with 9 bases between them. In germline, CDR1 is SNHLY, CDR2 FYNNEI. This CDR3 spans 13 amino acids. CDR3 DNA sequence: TGTGCCAGCAGTGACAGTCCGCTAGATACGCAGTATTTT. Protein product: CASSDSPLDTQYF.

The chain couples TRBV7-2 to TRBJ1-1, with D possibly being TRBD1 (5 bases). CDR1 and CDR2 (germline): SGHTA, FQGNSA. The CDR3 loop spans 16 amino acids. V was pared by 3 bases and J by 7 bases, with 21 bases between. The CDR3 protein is CASSLGGPVNPFEAFF. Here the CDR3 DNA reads TGTGCCAGCAGCTTGGGGGGTCCGGTAAACCCATTTGAAGCTTTCTTT. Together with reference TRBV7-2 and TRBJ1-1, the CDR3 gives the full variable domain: GAGVSQSPSNKVTEKGKDVELRCDPISGHTALYWYRQSLGQGLEFLIYFQGNSAPDKSGLPSDRFSAERTGGSVSTLTIQRTQQEDSAVYLCASSLGGPVNPFEAFFGQGTRLTVV.

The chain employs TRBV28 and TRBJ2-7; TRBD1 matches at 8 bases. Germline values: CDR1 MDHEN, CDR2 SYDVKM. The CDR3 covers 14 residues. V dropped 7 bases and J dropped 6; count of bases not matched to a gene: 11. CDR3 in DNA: TGTGCCAGCACCTCGGGACAGGTTAAGAGCGAGCAGTACTTC. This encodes CASTSGQVKSEQYF. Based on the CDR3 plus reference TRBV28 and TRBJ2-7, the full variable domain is DVKVTQSSRYLVKRTGEKVFLECVQDMDHENMFWYRQDPGLGLRLIYFSYDVKMKEKGDIPEGYSVSREKKERFSLILESASTNQTSMYLCASTSGQVKSEQYFGPGTRLTVT.

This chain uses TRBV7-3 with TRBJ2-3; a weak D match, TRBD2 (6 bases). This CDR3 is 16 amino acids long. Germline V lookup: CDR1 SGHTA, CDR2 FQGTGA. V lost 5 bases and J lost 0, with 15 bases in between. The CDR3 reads CASSTTPGTSTDTQYF. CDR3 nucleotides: TGTGCCAGCAGCACCACCCCCGGGACTAGCACAGATACGCAGTATTTT.

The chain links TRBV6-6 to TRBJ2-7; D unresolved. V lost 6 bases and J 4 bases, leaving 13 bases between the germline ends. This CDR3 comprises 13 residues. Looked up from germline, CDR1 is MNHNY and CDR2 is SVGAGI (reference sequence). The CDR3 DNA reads TGTGCCAGCAGGCCGACAACCCCTTACGAGCAGTACTTC. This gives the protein CASRPTTPYEQYF.

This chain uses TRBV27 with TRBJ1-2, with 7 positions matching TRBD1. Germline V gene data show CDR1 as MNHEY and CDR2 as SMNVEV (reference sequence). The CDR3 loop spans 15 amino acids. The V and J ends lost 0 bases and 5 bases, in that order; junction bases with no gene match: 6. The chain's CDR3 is CASSLSTGSNYGYTF. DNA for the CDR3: TGTGCCAGCAGTTTATCGACAGGGAGTAATTATGGCTACACCTTC.

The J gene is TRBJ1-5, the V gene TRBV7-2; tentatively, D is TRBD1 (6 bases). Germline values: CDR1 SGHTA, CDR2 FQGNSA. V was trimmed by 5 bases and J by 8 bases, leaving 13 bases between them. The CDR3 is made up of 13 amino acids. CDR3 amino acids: CASSLGTSEPQHF. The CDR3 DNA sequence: TGTGCCAGCAGCCTCGGGACATCCGAGCCCCAGCATTTT. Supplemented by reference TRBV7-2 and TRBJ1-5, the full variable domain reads GAGVSQSPSNKVTEKGKDVELRCDPISGHTALYWYRQSLGQGLEFLIYFQGNSAPDKSGLPSDRFSAERTGGSVSTLTIQRTQQEDSAVYLCASSLGTSEPQHFGDGTRLSIL.

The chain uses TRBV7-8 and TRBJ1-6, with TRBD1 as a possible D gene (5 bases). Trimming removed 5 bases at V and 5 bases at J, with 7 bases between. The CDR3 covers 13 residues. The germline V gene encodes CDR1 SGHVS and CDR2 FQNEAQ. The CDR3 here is CASSQGNNSPLHF. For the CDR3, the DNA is TGTGCCAGCAGCCAGGGCAATAATTCACCCCTCCACTTT.

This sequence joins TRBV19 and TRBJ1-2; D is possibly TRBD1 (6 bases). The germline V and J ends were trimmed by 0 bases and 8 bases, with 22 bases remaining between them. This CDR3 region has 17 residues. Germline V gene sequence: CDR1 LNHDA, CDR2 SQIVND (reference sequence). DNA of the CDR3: TGTGCCAGTAGTATAGATCTGGAGGCAGGGGAATCGGGGGGCTACACCTTC. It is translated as CASSIDLEAGESGGYTF.

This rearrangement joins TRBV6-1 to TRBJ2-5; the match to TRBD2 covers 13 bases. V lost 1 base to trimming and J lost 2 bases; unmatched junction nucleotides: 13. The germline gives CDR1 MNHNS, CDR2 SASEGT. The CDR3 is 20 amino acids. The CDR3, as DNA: TGTGCCAGCAGTGAAGACAGGACTAGCGGGGGCCTGGGGGTACAAGAGACCCAGTACTTC. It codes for CASSEDRTSGGLGVQETQYF.

The CDR3: CASSLQVSGNEQFF. The CDR3 DNA reads as TGTGCCAGCAGCTTACAGGTATCCGGCAATGAGCAGTTCTTC. The chain joins TRBV7-9 to TRBJ2-1; D unclear. Deletions cut 2 bases from V and 6 bases from J, with 11 bases between. Germline V gene sequence: CDR1 SEHNR, CDR2 FQNEAQ (reference sequence). The CDR3 runs to 14 residues. The variable domain in full, with the rest retrieved from reference TRBV7-9 and TRBJ2-1, is DTGVSQNPRHKITKRGQNVTFRCDPISEHNRLYWYRQTLGQGPEFLTYFQNEAQLEKSRLLSDRFSAERPKGSFSTLEIQRTEQGDSAMYLCASSLQVSGNEQFFGPGTRLTVL.

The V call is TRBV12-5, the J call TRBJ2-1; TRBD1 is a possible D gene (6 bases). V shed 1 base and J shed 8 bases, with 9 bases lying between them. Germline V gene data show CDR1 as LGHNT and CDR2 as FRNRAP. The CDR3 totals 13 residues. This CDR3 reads CASGLARTDEQFF. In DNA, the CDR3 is TGTGCTAGTGGTTTGGCGAGGACAGATGAGCAGTTCTTC.

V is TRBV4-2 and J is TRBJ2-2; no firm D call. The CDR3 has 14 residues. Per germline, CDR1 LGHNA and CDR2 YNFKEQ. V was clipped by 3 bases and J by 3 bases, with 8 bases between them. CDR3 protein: CASSHSPDTGELFF. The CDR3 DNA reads TGTGCCAGCAGCCACTCCCCTGACACCGGGGAGCTGTTTTTT.